This entry lists 5 T cell receptor beta chains sequenced from one sample in a study of blood T cell repertoires in COVID-19. TCRdb's copy holds only in-frame clones and misses some; the assay was immunoSEQ multiplex PCR. The profile shows about 340,000 clones, around nine tenths of them singletons. The sequenced sample consisted of peripheral blood. All receptors derive from a woman aged 60-70 years with COVID-19, enrolled during active disease.

This clone was counted a single time. The CDR3 is CASSPGLASWTQYF. Here the CDR3 DNA reads TGTGCCAGCAGCCCTGGACTAGCCTCATGGACCCAGTACTTC. This chain connects TRBV7-2 to TRBJ2-5; 8 nucleotides line up with TRBD2. Germline CDR1 is SGHTA and CDR2 is FQGNSA. CDR3 size: 14 residues. J gave up 7 bases and V 5 bases, and 9 bases lay outside the gene matches. The complete variable domain, with remaining parts taken from reference TRBV7-2 and TRBJ2-5, reads GAGVSQSPSNKVTEKGKDVELRCDPISGHTALYWYRQSLGQGLEFLIYFQGNSAPDKSGLPSDRFSAERTGGSVSTLTIQRTQQEDSAVYLCASSPGLASWTQYFGPGTRLLVL.

The gene calls are TRBV24-1 and TRBJ1-1, with D unclear. The CDR3 has 15 amino acids. CDR1 KGHDR and CDR2 SFDVKD come from the germline V gene. Trimming left V 1 base short and J 11 bases short, with 19 bases between. The CDR3 sequence: CATSDFPREGRAAFF. Here the CDR3 DNA reads TGTGCCACCAGTGATTTTCCCCGTGAGGGTAGGGCGGCTTTCTTT.

The chain links TRBV4-3 to TRBJ2-1; TRBD2 might be the D (5 bases). Germline CDR1 reads LGHNA; CDR2 reads YSLEER. V lost 3 bases to trimming and J lost 3 bases, with 12 bases between them. The CDR3 runs 15 residues. CDR3 bases: TGCGCCAGCAGCCAGGACTCAGACGGCTACAATGAGCAGTTCTTC. Translation: CASSQDSDGYNEQFF.

This rearrangement joins TRBV19 to TRBJ1-1; 9 bases line up with TRBD1. Germline loops: CDR1 LNHDA, CDR2 SQIVND (reference sequence). V gave up 6 bases and J gave up 7 bases; unmatched junction bases: 6. The CDR3 is made up of 13 amino acids. The CDR3 nucleotides read TGTGCCAGTAGCCGGGACAGGGTAGTTGAAGCTTTCTTT. Translation gives CASSRDRVVEAFF.

The chain couples TRBV9 to TRBJ1-1, with a weak D call TRBD1 (6 bases). V was pared by 0 bases and J by 1 base, with 10 bases between. The CDR3 consists of 15 residues. Germline CDR1 SGDLS, CDR2 YYNGEE. The chain's CDR3 is CASSVEGQPNTEAFF. CDR3 bases: TGTGCCAGCAGCGTAGAAGGACAGCCGAACACTGAAGCTTTCTTT.